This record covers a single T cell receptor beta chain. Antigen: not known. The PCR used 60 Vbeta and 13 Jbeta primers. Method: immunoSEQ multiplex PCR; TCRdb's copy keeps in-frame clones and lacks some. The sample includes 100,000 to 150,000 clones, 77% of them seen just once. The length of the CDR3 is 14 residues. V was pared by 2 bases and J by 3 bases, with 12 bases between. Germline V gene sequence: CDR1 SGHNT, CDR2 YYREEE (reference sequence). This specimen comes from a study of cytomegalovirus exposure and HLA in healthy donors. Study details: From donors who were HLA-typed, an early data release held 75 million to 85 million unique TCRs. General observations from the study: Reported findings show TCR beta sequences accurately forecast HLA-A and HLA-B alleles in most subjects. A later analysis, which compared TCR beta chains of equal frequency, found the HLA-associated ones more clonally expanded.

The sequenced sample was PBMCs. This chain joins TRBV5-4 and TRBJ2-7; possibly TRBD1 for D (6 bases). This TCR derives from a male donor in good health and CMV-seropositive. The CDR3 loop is CASSFLGQSYEQYF. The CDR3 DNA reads TGTGCCAGCAGCTTTCTCGGACAGAGCTACGAGCAGTACTTC.